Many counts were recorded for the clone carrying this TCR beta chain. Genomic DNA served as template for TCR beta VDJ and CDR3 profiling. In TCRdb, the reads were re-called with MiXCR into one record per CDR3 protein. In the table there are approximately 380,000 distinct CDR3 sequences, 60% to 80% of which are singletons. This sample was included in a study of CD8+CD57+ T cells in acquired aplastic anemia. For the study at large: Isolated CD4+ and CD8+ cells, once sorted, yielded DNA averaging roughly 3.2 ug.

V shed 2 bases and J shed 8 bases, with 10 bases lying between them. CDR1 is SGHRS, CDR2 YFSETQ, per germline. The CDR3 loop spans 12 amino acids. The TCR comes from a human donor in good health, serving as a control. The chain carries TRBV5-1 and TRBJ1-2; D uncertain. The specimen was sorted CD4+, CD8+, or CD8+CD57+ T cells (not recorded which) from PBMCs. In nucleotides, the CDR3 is TGCGCCAGCAGCTTCAGCGAGTCCGGCTACACCTTC. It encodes CASSFSESGYTF.